This T cell receptor (beta chain) stems from a study of Ad26.COV2.S vaccination and SARS-CoV-2 variants. Profiling relied on immunoSEQ multiplex PCR, and the TCRdb table lists in-frame clones only, not all of them. The sample records about 350,000 clones, approximately 84% being singletons. On this clone: What it binds is not known.

Specified treatment: 15 to 20 received Ad26.COV2.S at low or high dose, single or two shots; 5 received placebo; per-sample allocation not given. Specimen acquisition occurred on day 63 following the initial vaccine or placebo injection. In Boston, an adult donor aged 18-55 years took part. Ad26 vector vaccine expressed Wuhan-strain SARS-CoV-2 spike. Study-wide results and limits: There was a possibility that the TCR breadth and depth analyses underestimated total T cell responses. Measurement of non-spike TCR breadth gave similar results in vaccine and placebo recipients.

Looked up from germline, CDR1 is SGHNT and CDR2 is YYREEE (reference sequence). V lost 1 base, J lost 7 bases, and 15 bases lay in between. This CDR3 has 15 residues. The sequence came from a person aged 18-65 years who received the Ad26.COV2.S COVID-19 vaccine or a placebo. The V and J genes are TRBV5-4 and TRBJ2-1, with a tentative D call TRBD2 (5 bases). Sample: peripheral blood, taken in a trial of Ad26.COV2.S vaccine versus placebo. The CDR3 spells CASSLLYPSWNEQFF. The CDR3 nucleotides read TGTGCCAGCAGCTTGTTATACCCTAGCTGGAATGAGCAGTTCTTC.